This entry lists 30 T cell receptor beta chains sequenced from one sample in a study of cytomegalovirus exposure and HLA in healthy donors. TCRdb's copy holds only in-frame clones and misses some; the assay was immunoSEQ multiplex PCR. Seen here are about 88,000 clones, around 82% observed once, and the top ten hold about 12%. The sample was PBMCs. The receptors derive from a woman between 18 and 29 years old in good health and CMV-seropositive.

V and J are TRBV7-8 and TRBJ2-7; possibly TRBD1 for D (6 bases). Trimming shortened V by 1 base and J by 0 bases, and 10 bases separated the two germline ends. This CDR3 has 15 residues. CDR1 SGHVS and CDR2 FQNEAQ come from the germline V gene. The chain's CDR3 is CASSLVQGPSYEQYF. DNA for the CDR3: TGTGCCAGCAGCTTAGTGCAGGGGCCCTCCTACGAGCAGTACTTC.

The CDR3 DNA follows: TGTGCCAGCAGCCCACTATTCGGACAGGGGGCAGGTGGCTACACCTTC. The encoded protein is CASSPLFGQGAGGYTF. The chain is built from TRBV4-2 and TRBJ1-2; 11 positions agree with TRBD1. The CDR3 spans 16 residues. V shed 4 bases and J 7 bases; nucleotides not matched to a gene: 11. Germline assignment: CDR1 LGHNA and CDR2 YNFKEQ.

This clone has just a few counts. The genes are TRBV19 and TRBJ1-1; perhaps TRBD1 as D (5 bases). The germline V and J ends were trimmed by 7 bases and 7 bases, with 7 bases remaining between them. Germline assignment: CDR1 LNHDA and CDR2 SQIVND (reference sequence). This CDR3 has 10 residues. The CDR3, as DNA: TGTGCCAGTAAGGGACTTGAAGCTTTCTTT. As protein: CASKGLEAFF. Together with reference TRBV19 and TRBJ1-1, the CDR3 gives the full variable domain: DGGITQSPKYLFRKEGQNVTLSCEQNLNHDAMYWYRQDPGQGLRLIYYSQIVNDFQKGDIAEGYSVSREKKESFPLTVTSAQKNPTAFYLCASKGLEAFFGQGTRLTVV.

This clone was counted only a few times. The chain's CDR3 is CASKQGEGSNQPQHF. CDR3 DNA sequence: TGTGCCAGCAAACAGGGCGAGGGGTCTAATCAGCCCCAGCATTTT. The chain joins TRBV6-5 to TRBJ1-5, with D possibly being TRBD1 (6 bases). The germline gives CDR1 MNHEY, CDR2 SVGAGI. Trimming took 7 bases from V and 4 from J, leaving 17 bases between them. This CDR3 spans 15 amino acids.

The chain couples TRBV6-5 to TRBJ2-5, with D perhaps TRBD1 (5 bases). V was pared by 2 bases and J by 4 bases, with 14 bases between. The germline V gene encodes CDR1 MNHEY and CDR2 SVGAGI. The CDR3 sequence is 15 residues long. The CDR3 DNA is TGTGCCAGCAGTTACCTCGTATCAGGGCGAGAGACCCAGTACTTC. This encodes CASSYLVSGRETQYF.

This clone was observed once. This chain connects TRBV19 to TRBJ2-2; possibly TRBD2 for D (5 bases). The V end lost 1 base, the J end lost 7 bases, and 7 bases lay between the germline ends. This CDR3 region has 13 residues. Germline CDR1 LNHDA, CDR2 SQIVND (reference sequence). CDR3 coding DNA: TGTGCCAGTAGTATAGGAGGGATCGGGGAGCTGTTTTTT. It is translated as CASSIGGIGELFF.

V and J are TRBV4-1 and TRBJ2-7, with TRBD2 matching over 9 bases. The CDR3 sequence is 16 residues long. V shed 0 bases and J 2 bases; nucleotides not matched to a gene: 5. Germline V gene lookup returns CDR1 MGHRA and CDR2 YSYEKL. In DNA form, the CDR3 reads TGCGCCAGCAGCCAAGACGTGCGGGGGGGGGCCTACGAGCAGTACTTC. It specifies CASSQDVRGGAYEQYF.

The sample holds a few counts of this clone. The chain combines TRBV6-5 with TRBJ2-5; 8 bases align to TRBD2. Germline CDR1 is MNHEY and CDR2 is SVGAGI. The V gene end was trimmed by 2 bases and the J gene end by 2 bases; junction bases not matched to a gene: 4. The CDR3 has 15 amino acids. The CDR3 DNA is TGTGCCAGCAGTTACGGTCGGGGGGGGCAAGAGACCCAGTACTTC. It translates to CASSYGRGGQETQYF.

The chain couples TRBV28 to TRBJ2-5; the match to TRBD2 covers 15 bases. The CDR3 spans 16 residues. The germline V gene has CDR1 MDHEN and CDR2 SYDVKM. The junction had 4 bases not matched to a gene; V was cut back by 3 bases and J by 5 bases. CDR3 residues: CASSLPGLAGGETQYF. CDR3 DNA sequence: TGTGCCAGCAGTTTGCCGGGACTAGCGGGGGGCGAGACCCAGTACTTC.

This sequence joins TRBV4-2 and TRBJ2-5; 8 positions agree with TRBD2. Germline values: CDR1 LGHNA, CDR2 YNFKEQ. V lost 0 bases to trimming and J lost 5 bases; unmatched junction nucleotides: 11. This CDR3 has 17 amino acids. The CDR3, as DNA: TGTGCCAGCAGCCAAGAGGTGCGGCGGGGGGCTGGTGAGACCCAGTACTTC. Its protein is CASSQEVRRGAGETQYF.

The chain links TRBV27 to TRBJ2-5, with TRBD2 matching 8 bases. The J call is uncertain, as TRBJ2-7 better fits the DNA end. CDR3 length equals 13 residues. Germline V gene data show CDR1 as MNHEY and CDR2 as SMNVEV (reference sequence). CDR3 sequence reads: CASSYGTSYEQYF. CDR3 in DNA: TGTGCCAGCAGTTACGGGACTAGTTACGAGCAGTACTTC.

J is TRBJ1-4 and V is TRBV30; D is unresolved. The CDR3 contains 14 residues. V was trimmed by 0 bases and J by 8 bases, leaving 13 bases between them. Germline CDR1 GTSNPN, CDR2 SVGIG (reference sequence). The DNA for the CDR3 is TGTGCCTGGAGTGTAACGGGAGTCGAGGAAAAACTGTTTTTT. It translates to CAWSVTGVEEKLFF.

The chain recombines TRBV10-2 with TRBJ1-5, with D maybe TRBD1 (5 bases). The germline V and J ends were trimmed by 6 bases and 5 bases, with 14 bases remaining between them. Germline V gene data show CDR1 as WSHSY and CDR2 as SAAADI. The CDR3 runs 14 residues. The CDR3 DNA is TGCGCCAGCAGCCTCGACAGTCAGCATCAGCCCCAGCATTTT. It is translated as CASSLDSQHQPQHF.

This clone was counted a single time. This chain joins TRBV2 and TRBJ1-1; 9 bases are shared with TRBD1. CDR3 size: 14 residues. The V gene's germline CDR1 is SNHLY and CDR2 FYNNEI. V lost 7 bases and J lost 5; bases outside the gene matches: 8. The CDR3 loop reads CASNPQGARTEAFF. The DNA of the CDR3 is TGTGCCAGCAACCCACAGGGGGCGCGAACTGAAGCTTTCTTT.

The chain employs TRBV29-1 and TRBJ1-2, with 10 bases lining up with TRBD1. CDR3 length equals 14 residues. Germline CDR1 is SQVTM and CDR2 is ANQGSEA. V lost 6 bases and J lost 1; bases outside the gene matches: 5. CDR3 DNA sequence: TGCAGCGTCTCCGGGACAGGGGTTAACTATGGCTACACCTTC. Translated, it gives CSVSGTGVNYGYTF.

The rearrangement joins TRBV19 to TRBJ2-1; TRBD2 matches 11 bases. Germline-derived CDR1 and CDR2 are LNHDA and SQIVND (reference sequence). CDR3 length: 15 amino acids. The junction had 8 bases not matched to a gene; V was cut back by 6 bases and J by 7 bases. Here the CDR3 reads CASRSGGLAANEQFF. DNA for the CDR3: TGTGCCAGTAGATCGGGGGGACTAGCGGCAAATGAGCAGTTCTTC.

This sequence joins TRBV18 and TRBJ1-1, with D maybe TRBD1 (6 bases). The CDR3 totals 15 residues. The V end lost 2 bases, the J end lost 3 bases, and 13 bases lay between the germline ends. CDR1 and CDR2 from the germline V gene are KGHSH and LQKENI. The CDR3 nucleotides read TGTGCCAGCTCACCAAGAGACAGGTTAGACACTGAAGCTTTCTTT. Protein sequence: CASSPRDRLDTEAFF.

J is TRBJ2-5 and V is TRBV5-1, with 7 bases that match TRBD2. Germline CDR1 reads SGHRS; CDR2 reads YFSETQ. The V segment lost 4 bases and the J segment 1 base; nucleotides outside the gene matches: 7. The length of the CDR3 is 15 residues. The CDR3 region has the DNA TGCGCCAGCAGCCTGGGGCCGGGAGGCCAAGAGACCCAGTACTTC. This encodes CASSLGPGGQETQYF.

The V call is TRBV28, the J call TRBJ1-1, with no clear D. Germline-derived CDR1 and CDR2 are MDHEN and SYDVKM. Deletions cut 6 bases from V and 4 bases from J, with 9 bases between. The CDR3 has 12 amino acids. The DNA for the CDR3 is TGTGCCAGCAGATCACAGCTCACTGAAGCTTTCTTT. Translating gives CASRSQLTEAFF.

This sequence joins TRBV9 and TRBJ2-1, with 9 bases that match TRBD2. There are 17 residues in the CDR3. V shed 0 bases and J 3 bases; nucleotides not matched to a gene: 7. From germline, CDR1 is SGDLS and CDR2 YYNGEE. For the CDR3, the DNA is TGTGCCAGCAGCGTAGTCTTACGCGGGGGGGTCTACAATGAGCAGTTCTTC. Translation: CASSVVLRGGVYNEQFF.

V and J are TRBV19 and TRBJ2-3, with TRBD2 identical over 13 bases. The germline V gene encodes CDR1 LNHDA and CDR2 SQIVND (reference sequence). The trim removed 5 bases at V and 3 bases at J, leaving 5 bases unmatched. CDR3 length: 16 amino acids. CDR3 sequence: CASSPRTSGGTDTQYF. In DNA form, the CDR3 reads TGTGCCAGTAGTCCGAGGACTAGCGGGGGAACAGATACGCAGTATTTT.

J is TRBJ2-7 and V is TRBV7-9; D not certain. The CDR3 is 12 amino acids. Germline V gene sequence: CDR1 SEHNR, CDR2 FQNEAQ (reference sequence). V was pared by 7 bases and J by 7 bases, with 14 bases between. The CDR3 loop reads CASTFLVREQYF. The CDR3 DNA follows: TGTGCCAGCACCTTCCTGGTTCGGGAGCAGTACTTC.

This chain connects TRBV6-5 to TRBJ1-2; 8 nucleotides line up with TRBD1. Germline CDR1 is MNHEY and CDR2 is SVGAGI. CDR3 length equals 15 residues. The trim removed 5 bases at V and 5 bases at J, leaving 10 bases unmatched. CDR3 sequence reads: CASSGTGTGPYGYTF. The CDR3, as DNA: TGTGCCAGCAGTGGCACCGGGACAGGCCCGTATGGCTACACCTTC.

The chain joins TRBV7-2 to TRBJ1-1; D is unclear. Trimming removed 0 bases from V and 3 bases from J, with 11 bases in between. Germline loops: CDR1 SGHTA, CDR2 FQGNSA. The CDR3 runs to 15 residues. CDR3 residues: CASSLAEHGDTEAFF. Written as DNA, the CDR3 is TGTGCCAGCAGCTTAGCCGAACACGGGGACACTGAAGCTTTCTTT.

In its sample, this clone is medium-sized. This sequence joins TRBV5-1 and TRBJ1-3; D gene unclear. The CDR3 contains 14 residues. In germline, CDR1 is SGHRS, CDR2 YFSETQ. V was pared by 4 bases and J by 6 bases, with 14 bases between. CDR3 coding DNA: TGCGCCAGCAGCAGCGCGGGGAGCGTAAACACCATATATTTT. It yields the protein CASSSAGSVNTIYF. Variable domain in full (rest from reference TRBV5-1 and TRBJ1-3): KAGVTQTPRYLIKTRGQQVTLSCSPISGHRSVSWYQQTPGQGLQFLFEYFSETQRNKGNFPGRFSGRQFSNSRSEMNVSTLELGDSALYLCASSSAGSVNTIYFGEGSWLTVV.

As regards this clone: This same CDR3 is encoded by further DNA sequences in the sample. The V and J genes are TRBV11-2 and TRBJ1-4; 8 nucleotides align to TRBD1. Germline CDR1 reads SGHAT; CDR2 reads FQNNGV. The ends lost 6 bases at V and 7 bases at J; junction bases unmatched: 7. The length of the CDR3 is 14 residues. The CDR3 sequence is CASSRDRGSEKLFF. The CDR3, as DNA: TGTGCCAGCAGTCGCGACAGGGGTAGTGAAAAACTGTTTTTT.

This chain uses TRBV19 with TRBJ1-2; unclear D gene. The germline gives CDR1 LNHDA, CDR2 SQIVND (reference sequence). The CDR3 extends over 15 amino acids. Trimming took off 4 bases at V and 4 bases at J, with 16 bases between the two ends. The CDR3 DNA follows: TGTGCCAGTAGTAGGGCAGAGCACCTTGTCTATGGCTACACCTTC. Translated: CASSRAEHLVYGYTF.

This sequence joins TRBV28 and TRBJ2-1; 10 nucleotides align to TRBD2. V lost 5 bases, J lost 0 bases, and 10 bases stayed unmatched. Germline V CDR1 and CDR2: MDHEN, SYDVKM. CDR3 length: 18 amino acids. The CDR3 reads CASSPSSGGGVSYNEQFF. The CDR3 coding sequence is TGTGCCAGCAGTCCATCTAGCGGGGGAGGCGTCTCCTACAATGAGCAGTTCTTC.

This chain joins TRBV29-1 and TRBJ1-2, with no clear D. Germline V gene lookup returns CDR1 SQVTM and CDR2 ANQGSEA. CDR3 length: 16 amino acids. Trimming pared 1 base from V and 2 bases from J, leaving 17 bases between. The CDR3 protein is CSVEALAVPLNYGYTF. Here the CDR3 DNA reads TGCAGCGTTGAAGCCCTGGCAGTCCCCCTCAACTATGGCTACACCTTC. The full variable domain, with the rest looked up from reference TRBV29-1 and TRBJ1-2, is SAVISQKPSRDICQRGTSLTIQCQVDSQVTMMFWYRQQPGQSLTLIATANQGSEATYESGFVIDKFPISRPNLTFSTLTVSNMSPEDSSIYLCSVEALAVPLNYGYTFGSGTRLTVV.

This sequence joins TRBV6-1 and TRBJ2-2; maybe TRBD1 (5 bases). Germline V gene data show CDR1 as MNHNS and CDR2 as SASEGT. Trimming took 0 bases from V and 2 from J, leaving 13 bases between them. The CDR3 spans 17 residues. The CDR3 region has the DNA TGTGCCAGCAGTGAAGCCTACGCGACAGTCAACACCGGGGAGCTGTTTTTT. Encoded protein: CASSEAYATVNTGELFF.